The T cell receptor beta chain under discussion was sequenced for a study of graft-versus-host responses after intestinal transplantation. The CDR3 covers 10 residues. Germline V gene data show CDR1 as SQVTM and CDR2 as ANQGSEA. V was pared by 7 bases and J by 4 bases, with 5 bases between. On this clone itself: Its antigen is not identified.

Only in-frame clones appear in the TCRdb table, and some are missing; sequencing was by immunoSEQ multiplex PCR. The sample consists of some 83,000 clones, 91% of them appearing once. This TCR came from a human donor who received an intestinal transplant. The chain is built from TRBV29-1 and TRBJ2-4; D is unresolved. The sample in question was unstimulated CD4+ T cells sorted from spleen or lymph node cells, obtained before intestinal transplant. This CDR3 is CSALKNIQYF. CDR3 DNA: TGCAGCGCCTTAAAAAACATTCAGTACTTC.